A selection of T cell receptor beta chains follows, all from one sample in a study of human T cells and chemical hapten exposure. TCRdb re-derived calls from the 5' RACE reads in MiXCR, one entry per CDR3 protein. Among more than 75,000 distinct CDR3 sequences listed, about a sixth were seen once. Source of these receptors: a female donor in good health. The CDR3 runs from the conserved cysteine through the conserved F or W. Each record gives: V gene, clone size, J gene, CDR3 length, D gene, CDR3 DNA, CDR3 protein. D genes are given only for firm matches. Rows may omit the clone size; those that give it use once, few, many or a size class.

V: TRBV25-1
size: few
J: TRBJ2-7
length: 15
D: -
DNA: TGTGCCAGCAGTCCCCCAAGCGAACTTGGCTACGAGCAGTACTTC
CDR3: CASSPPSELGYEQYF

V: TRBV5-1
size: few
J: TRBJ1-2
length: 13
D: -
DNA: TGCGCCAGCGGACCGCCCCTGGGTTATGGCTACACCTTC
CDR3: CASGPPLGYGYTF

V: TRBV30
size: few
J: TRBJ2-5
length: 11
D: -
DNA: TGTGCCTGGAGTGTACAGGGAACCCAGTACTTC
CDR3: CAWSVQGTQYF

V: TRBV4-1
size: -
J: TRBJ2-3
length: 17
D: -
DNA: TGCGCCAGCAGCCAAGGTCTCACGGCTCTTAGCACAGATACGCAGTATTTT
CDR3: CASSQGLTALSTDTQYF

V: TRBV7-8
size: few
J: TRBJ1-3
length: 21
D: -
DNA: TGTGCCAGCAGCCCCCACGCTTGGGTGGGACTGCTGAAGGACTCTGGAAACACCATATATTTT
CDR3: CASSPHAWVGLLKDSGNTIYF

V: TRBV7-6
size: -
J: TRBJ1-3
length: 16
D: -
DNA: TGTGCCAGCAGCTCACAGGGCTATGCCTACGGAAACACCATATATTTT
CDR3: CASSSQGYAYGNTIYF

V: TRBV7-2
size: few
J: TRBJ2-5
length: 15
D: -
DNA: TGTGCCAGCAGCTCAGGGGTCAGTCTTCAAGAGACCCAGTACTTC
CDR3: CASSSGVSLQETQYF

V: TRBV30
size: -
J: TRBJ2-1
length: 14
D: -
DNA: TGTGCCTGGAGTCGAGGGGACTCCTACAATGAGCAGTTCTTC
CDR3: CAWSRGDSYNEQFF

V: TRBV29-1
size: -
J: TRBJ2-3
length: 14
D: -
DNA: TGCAGCGTTGAAGGTGGCCCGGGGGCAGATACGCAGTATTTT
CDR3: CSVEGGPGADTQYF

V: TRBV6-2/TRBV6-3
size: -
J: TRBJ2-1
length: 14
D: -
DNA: TGTGCCAGCAGTTCGTGGGGCGCAAACAATGAGCAGTTCTTC
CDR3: CASSSWGANNEQFF

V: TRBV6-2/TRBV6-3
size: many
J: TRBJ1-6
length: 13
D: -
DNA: TGTGCCAGCAATCAGGGAACGACTTCACCCCTCCACTTT
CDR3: CASNQGTTSPLHF

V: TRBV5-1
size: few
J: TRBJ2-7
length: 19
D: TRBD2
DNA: TGCGCCAGCAGCCCCTACTTGCGGGGACTAGCGGGACCTACCTACGAGCAGTACTTC
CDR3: CASSPYLRGLAGPTYEQYF

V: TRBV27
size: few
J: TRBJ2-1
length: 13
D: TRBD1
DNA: TGTGCCAGCAAGAAACCCACAGGGGGTGAGCAGTTCTTC
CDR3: CASKKPTGGEQFF

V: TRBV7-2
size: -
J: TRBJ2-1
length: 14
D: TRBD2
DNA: TGTGCCAGCAGCCGGGGGGGCTCCTACAATGAGCAGTTCTTC
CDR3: CASSRGGSYNEQFF

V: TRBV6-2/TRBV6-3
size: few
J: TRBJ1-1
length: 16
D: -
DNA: TGTGCCAGCAGTTTACCCCTGGGCGGAGTATTTAATGAAGCTTTCTTT
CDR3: CASSLPLGGVFNEAFF

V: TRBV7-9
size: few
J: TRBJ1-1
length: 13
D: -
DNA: TGTGCCAGCAACTACAGGGAGGGAACTGAAGCTTTCTTT
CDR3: CASNYREGTEAFF

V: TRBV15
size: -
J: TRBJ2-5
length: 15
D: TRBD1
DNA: TGTGCCACCAGCAGAGATCTAGGCAGGGGGGAGACCCAGTACTTC
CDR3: CATSRDLGRGETQYF

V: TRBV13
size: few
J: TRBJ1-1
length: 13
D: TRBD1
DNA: TGTGCCAGCAGCTTTGAACAGGGGACTGAAGCTTTCTTT
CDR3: CASSFEQGTEAFF

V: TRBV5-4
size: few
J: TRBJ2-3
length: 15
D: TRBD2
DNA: TGTGCCAGCAGCACGGGACTAGCGGGAGGAGATACGCAGTATTTT
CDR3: CASSTGLAGGDTQYF

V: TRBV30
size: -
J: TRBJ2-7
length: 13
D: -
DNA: TGTGCCTGGAGTGTTAGGGGGGCCCACGAGCAGTACTTC
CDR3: CAWSVRGAHEQYF

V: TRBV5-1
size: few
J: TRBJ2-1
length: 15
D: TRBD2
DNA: TGCGCCAGCAGCTTGGGAAGCGGGGGGTTTGGTGAGCAGTTCTTC
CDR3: CASSLGSGGFGEQFF

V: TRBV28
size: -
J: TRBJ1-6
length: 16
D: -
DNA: TGTGCCAGCAGCTCTGCACAAGGGTTCTATAATTCACCCCTCCACTTT
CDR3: CASSSAQGFYNSPLHF

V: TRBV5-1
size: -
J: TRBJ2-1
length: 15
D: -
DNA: TGCGCCAGCAGCTTGGAAGGATCGCGGGGCAATGAGCAGTTCTTC
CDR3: CASSLEGSRGNEQFF

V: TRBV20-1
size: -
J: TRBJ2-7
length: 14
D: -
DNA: TGCAGTGCTACCGTTGGGGGCAGCTCCTACGAGCAGTACTTC
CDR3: CSATVGGSSYEQYF

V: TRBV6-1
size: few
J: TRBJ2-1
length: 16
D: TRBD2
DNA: TGTGCCAGCAGTACCCCCCCGGGACTAGCTAACAATGAGCAGTTCTTC
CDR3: CASSTPPGLANNEQFF

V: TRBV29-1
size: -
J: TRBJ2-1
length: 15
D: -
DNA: TGCAGCGTCGAATCAGGGAGTCGAGGCTACAATGAGCAGTTCTTC
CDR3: CSVESGSRGYNEQFF

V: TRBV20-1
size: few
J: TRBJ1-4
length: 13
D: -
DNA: TGCAGTGCTAGTCTTGGCCACGGTGAAAAACTGTTTTTT
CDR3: CSASLGHGEKLFF

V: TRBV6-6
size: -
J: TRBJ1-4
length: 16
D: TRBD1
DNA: TGTGCCAGCAGTTACTCACGGGACAGGGAGAGTGAAAAACTGTTTTTT
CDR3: CASSYSRDRESEKLFF

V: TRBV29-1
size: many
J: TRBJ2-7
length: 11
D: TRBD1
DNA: TGCAGCGCTTCGACAGGGGACGAGCAGTACTTC
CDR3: CSASTGDEQYF

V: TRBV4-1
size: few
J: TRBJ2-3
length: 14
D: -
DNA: TGCGCCAGCAGCCGCACCCCGACGACAGATACGCAGTATTTT
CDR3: CASSRTPTTDTQYF

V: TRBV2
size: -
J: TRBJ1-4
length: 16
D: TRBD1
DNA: TGTGCCAGCAGCGCCCTTTCCGGGACAGGAAATGAAAAACTGTTTTTT
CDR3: CASSALSGTGNEKLFF

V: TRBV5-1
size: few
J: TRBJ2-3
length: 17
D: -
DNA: TGCGCCAGCAGCTTAACGGGACCACGCCAGGGCACAGATACGCAGTATTTT
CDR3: CASSLTGPRQGTDTQYF

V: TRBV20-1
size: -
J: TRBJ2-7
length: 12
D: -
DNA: TGCAGTGCCAAATCAAGGCGCTACGAGCAGTACTTC
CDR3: CSAKSRRYEQYF

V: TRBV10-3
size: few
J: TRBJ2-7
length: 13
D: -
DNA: TGTGCCATCAGTGAGGGGGATTCCTACGAGCAGTACTTC
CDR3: CAISEGDSYEQYF

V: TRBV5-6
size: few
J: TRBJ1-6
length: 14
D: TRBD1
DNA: TGTGCCAGCAGCCCGGGACAGCCGAATTCACCCCTCCACTTT
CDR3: CASSPGQPNSPLHF

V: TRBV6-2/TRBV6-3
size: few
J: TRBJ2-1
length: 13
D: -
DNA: TGTGCTATTAGCGGACTATCCTACAATGAGCAGTTCTTC
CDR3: CAISGLSYNEQFF

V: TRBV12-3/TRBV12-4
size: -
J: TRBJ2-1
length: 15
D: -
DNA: TGTGCCAGCAGTCCATTTAATGGAGGGCCCGATGAGCAGTTCTTC
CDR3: CASSPFNGGPDEQFF

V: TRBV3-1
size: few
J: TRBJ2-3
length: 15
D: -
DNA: TGTGCCAGCAGCCCCCAGGGTCGGGGCACAGATACGCAGTATTTT
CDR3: CASSPQGRGTDTQYF

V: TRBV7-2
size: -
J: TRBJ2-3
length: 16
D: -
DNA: TGTGCCAGCAGCTTAGAGTGGGCAGGCGGGACAGATACGCAGTATTTT
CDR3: CASSLEWAGGTDTQYF

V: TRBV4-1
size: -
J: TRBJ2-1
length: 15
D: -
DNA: TGCGCCAGCAGCCAAGAACCTCAATTGTACAATGAGCAGTTCTTC
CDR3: CASSQEPQLYNEQFF

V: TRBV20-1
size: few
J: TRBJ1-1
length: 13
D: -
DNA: TGCAGTGCTTTGGGAGAGGCGATCACTGAAGCTTTCTTT
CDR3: CSALGEAITEAFF

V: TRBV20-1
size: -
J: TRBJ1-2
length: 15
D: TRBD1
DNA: TGCAGTGCTAGAGATATACGGACAGGGGTAAATGGCTACACCTTC
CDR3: CSARDIRTGVNGYTF

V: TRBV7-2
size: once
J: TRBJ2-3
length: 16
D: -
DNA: TGTGCCAGCAGCCTGTTGGGGGGACTCGTCGCAGATACGCAGTATTTT
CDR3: CASSLLGGLVADTQYF

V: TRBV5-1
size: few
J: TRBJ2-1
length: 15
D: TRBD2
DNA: TGCGCCAGCAGCTTGGTAGCGGGAGGTGTAGATGAGCAGTTCTTC
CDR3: CASSLVAGGVDEQFF

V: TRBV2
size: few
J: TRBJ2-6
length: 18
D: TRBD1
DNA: TGTGCCAGCAGCTCACCGGGACAGGGGACCTCTGGGGCCAACGTCCTGACTTTC
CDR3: CASSSPGQGTSGANVLTF

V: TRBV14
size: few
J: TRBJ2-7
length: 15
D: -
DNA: TGTGCCAGCAGCTCGCCCCGGCAGGGTTTCTACGAGCAGTACTTC
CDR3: CASSSPRQGFYEQYF

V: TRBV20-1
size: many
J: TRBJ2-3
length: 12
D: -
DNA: TGCAGTGCTAGAGACCGGGGGGATACGCAGTATTTT
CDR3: CSARDRGDTQYF

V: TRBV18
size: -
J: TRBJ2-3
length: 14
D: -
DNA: TGTGCCAGCTCAACCTCACAGGGCACAGATACGCAGTATTTT
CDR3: CASSTSQGTDTQYF

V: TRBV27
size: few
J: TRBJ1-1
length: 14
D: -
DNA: TGTGCCAGCAGTATGTACAGGGCCTACACTGAAGCTTTCTTT
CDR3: CASSMYRAYTEAFF

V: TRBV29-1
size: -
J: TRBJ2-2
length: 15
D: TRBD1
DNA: TGCAGCGTTGATCCGGGACAGGGGATCTCCGGGGAGCTGTTTTTT
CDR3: CSVDPGQGISGELFF

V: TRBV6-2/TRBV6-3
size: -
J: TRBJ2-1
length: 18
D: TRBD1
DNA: TGTGCCAGCAGTTTCCTTAGCGGACAGGGGGAAATATACAATGAGCAGTTCTTC
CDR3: CASSFLSGQGEIYNEQFF

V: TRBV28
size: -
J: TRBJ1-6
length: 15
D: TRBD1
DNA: TGTGCCAGCAGTTCCAGGACAGGGGGGAATTCACCCCTCCACTTT
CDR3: CASSSRTGGNSPLHF